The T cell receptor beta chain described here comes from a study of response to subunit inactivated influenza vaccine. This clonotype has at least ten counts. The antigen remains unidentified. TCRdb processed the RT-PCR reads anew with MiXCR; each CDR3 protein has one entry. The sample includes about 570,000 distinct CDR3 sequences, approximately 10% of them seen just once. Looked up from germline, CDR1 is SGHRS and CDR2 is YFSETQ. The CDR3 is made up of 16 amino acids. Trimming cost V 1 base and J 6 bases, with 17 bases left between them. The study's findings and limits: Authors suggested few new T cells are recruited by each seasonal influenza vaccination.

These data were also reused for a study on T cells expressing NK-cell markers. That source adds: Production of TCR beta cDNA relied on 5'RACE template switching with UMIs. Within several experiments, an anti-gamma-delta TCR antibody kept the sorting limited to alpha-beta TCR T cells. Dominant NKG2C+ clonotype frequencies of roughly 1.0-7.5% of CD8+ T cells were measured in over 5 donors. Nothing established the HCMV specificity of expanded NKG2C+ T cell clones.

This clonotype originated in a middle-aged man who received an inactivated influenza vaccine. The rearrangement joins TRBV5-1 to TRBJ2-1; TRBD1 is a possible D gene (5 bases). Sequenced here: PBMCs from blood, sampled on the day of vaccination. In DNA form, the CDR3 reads TGCGCCAGCAGCTTGCTGCAGGGAAGGAATAGCAATGAGCAGTTCTTC. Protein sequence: CASSLLQGRNSNEQFF. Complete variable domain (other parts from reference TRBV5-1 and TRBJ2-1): KAGVTQTPRYLIKTRGQQVTLSCSPISGHRSVSWYQQTPGQGLQFLFEYFSETQRNKGNFPGRFSGRQFSNSRSEMNVSTLELGDSALYLCASSLLQGRNSNEQFFGPGTRLTVL.